This T cell receptor (beta chain) is drawn from a study of early stage breast cancer tumors. Background on the study: Most invasive tumors, about 80% of the 16, were ER+/PR+/HER2-. Approximately 10-fold was the mean read coverage per sample. Regarding the study as a whole: Blood repertoires resembled normal breast more than tumor. Tumors had roughly 2.5-fold higher T cell density and higher clonality than adjacent normal breast tissue.

Sequenced by immunoSEQ multiplex PCR; TCRdb stores in-frame clones only, minus some. Of 20,000 to 30,000 clones listed, 60% to 70% are singletons. Remarks on this clone: What it binds is not known.

Germline values: CDR1 MDHEN, CDR2 SYDVKM. The CDR3 covers 13 residues. V was pared by 2 bases and J by 10 bases, with 12 bases between. The sample was breast tumor tissue. The gene calls are TRBV28 and TRBJ2-1; D is unresolved. This TCR was sampled from a person aged 55 to 69 with breast cancer. The CDR3 DNA is TGTGCCAGCAGTTTAGGGCAGCCCATAGAGCAGTTCTTC. Protein product: CASSLGQPIEQFF.